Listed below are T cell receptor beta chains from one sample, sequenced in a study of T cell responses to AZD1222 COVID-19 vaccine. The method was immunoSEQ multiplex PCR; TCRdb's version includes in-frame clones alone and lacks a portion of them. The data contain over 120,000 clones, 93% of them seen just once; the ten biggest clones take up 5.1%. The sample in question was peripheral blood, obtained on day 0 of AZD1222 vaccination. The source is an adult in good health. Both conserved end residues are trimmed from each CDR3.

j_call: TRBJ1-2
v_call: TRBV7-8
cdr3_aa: ASSWGVSGYT

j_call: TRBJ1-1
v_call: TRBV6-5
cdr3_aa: ASRRGETEAF

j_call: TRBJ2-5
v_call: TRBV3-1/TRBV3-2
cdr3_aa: ASSLQQETQY

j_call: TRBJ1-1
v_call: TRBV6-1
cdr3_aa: ASSELQGGEAF

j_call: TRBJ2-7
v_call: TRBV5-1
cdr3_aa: ASSPLGLATEQY

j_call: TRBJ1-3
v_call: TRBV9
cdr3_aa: ASSGTGTTNSGNTIY

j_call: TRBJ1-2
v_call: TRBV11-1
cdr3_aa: ASSLVTGGYGYT

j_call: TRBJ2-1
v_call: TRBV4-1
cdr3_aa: ASSQDWGMDEQF

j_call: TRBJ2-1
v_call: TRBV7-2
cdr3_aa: ASSPEGTSGRNEQF

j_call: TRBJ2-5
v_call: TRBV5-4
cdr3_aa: ASSLMANQETQY

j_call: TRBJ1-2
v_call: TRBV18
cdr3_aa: ASSPRQLLNYGYT

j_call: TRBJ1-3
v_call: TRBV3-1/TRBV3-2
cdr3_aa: ASSTFDRAAGNTIY

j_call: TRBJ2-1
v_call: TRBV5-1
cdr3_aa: ASSSRSGTGNEQF

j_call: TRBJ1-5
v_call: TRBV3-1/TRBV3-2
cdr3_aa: ASSQGKGWNQPQH

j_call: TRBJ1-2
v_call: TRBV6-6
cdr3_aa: ASSRINRDTTNYGYT

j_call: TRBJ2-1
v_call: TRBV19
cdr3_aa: ASSMGPYNEQF

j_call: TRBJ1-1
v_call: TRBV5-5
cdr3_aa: ASSQRGDSNTEAF

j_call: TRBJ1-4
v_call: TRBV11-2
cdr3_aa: ASSLDTANEKLF

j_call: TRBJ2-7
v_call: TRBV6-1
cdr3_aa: ASSENSGFSYEQY

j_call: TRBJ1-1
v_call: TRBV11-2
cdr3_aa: ASSLGGNSEAF

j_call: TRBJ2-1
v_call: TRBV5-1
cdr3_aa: ASSLGGLGVEQF

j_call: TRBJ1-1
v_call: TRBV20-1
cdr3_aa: SARTETEAF

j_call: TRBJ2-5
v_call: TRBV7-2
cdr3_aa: ASSLSSGEETQY

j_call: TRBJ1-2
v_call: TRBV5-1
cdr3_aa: ASSLSGRLSGYT

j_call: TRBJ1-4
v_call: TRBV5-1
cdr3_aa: ATRSGTANEKLF

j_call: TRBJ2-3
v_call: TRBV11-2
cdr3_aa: ASSLGLAGSTDTQY

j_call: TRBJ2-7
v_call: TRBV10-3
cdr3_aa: AISEKQGIEQY

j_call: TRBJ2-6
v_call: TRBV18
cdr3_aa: ASSRGLLAGEAGANVLT

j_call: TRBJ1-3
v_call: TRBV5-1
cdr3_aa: ASSMDRGHGNTIY

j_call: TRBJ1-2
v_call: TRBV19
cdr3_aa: ASSIGDSPNYGYT

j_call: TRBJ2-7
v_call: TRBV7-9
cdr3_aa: ASSSGQGSPYEQY

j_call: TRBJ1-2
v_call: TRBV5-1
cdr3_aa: ASSLQGAHGYT

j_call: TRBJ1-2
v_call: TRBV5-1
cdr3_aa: ASSLSVYDRGGYGYT

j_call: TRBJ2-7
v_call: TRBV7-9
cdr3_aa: ASSPRTGTSYEQY

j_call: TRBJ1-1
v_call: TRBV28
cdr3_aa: ASSGTFHQPAKAF

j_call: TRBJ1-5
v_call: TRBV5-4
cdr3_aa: ASSLQGGNQPQH

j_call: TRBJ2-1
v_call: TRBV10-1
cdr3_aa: ASSERRESNEQF

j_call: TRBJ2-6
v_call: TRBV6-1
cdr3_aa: ASSEGGSGANVLT

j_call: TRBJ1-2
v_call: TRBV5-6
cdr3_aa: ASSLFAGANYGYT

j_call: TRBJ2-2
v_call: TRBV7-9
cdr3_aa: ASSPGGTSGTGELF

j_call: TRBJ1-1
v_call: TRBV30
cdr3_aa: AWTSTGTEAF

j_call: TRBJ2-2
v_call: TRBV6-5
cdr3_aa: ASSYGTGGGGELF

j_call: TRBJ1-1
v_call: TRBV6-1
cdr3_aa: ASSESGTHNTEAF

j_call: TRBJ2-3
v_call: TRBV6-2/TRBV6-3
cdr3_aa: ASSYVQREGIGTDTQY

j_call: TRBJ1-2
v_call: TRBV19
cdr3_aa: ASTIITGTGLNYGYT

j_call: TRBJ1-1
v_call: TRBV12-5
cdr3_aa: ASGLVMGLNTEAF

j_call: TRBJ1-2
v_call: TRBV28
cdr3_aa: ASSLNGEDNGYT

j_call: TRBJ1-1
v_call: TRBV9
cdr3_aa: ASSVTASTEAF

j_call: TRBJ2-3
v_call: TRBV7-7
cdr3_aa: ASSRTSEDTDTQY

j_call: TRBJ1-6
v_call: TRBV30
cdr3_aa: AWSALQSSYNSPLH

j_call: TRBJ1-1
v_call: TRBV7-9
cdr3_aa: ASILTGQNTEAF

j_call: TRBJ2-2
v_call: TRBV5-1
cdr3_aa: ASSTGTPNTGELF

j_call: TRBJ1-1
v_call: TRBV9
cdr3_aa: ASSSRTGANTEAF

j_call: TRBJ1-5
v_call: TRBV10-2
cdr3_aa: ASKDRENQPQH

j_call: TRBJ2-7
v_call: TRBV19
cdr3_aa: ASSTSQLTGEQY

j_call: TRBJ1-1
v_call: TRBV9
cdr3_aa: ASSVGQLNTEAF

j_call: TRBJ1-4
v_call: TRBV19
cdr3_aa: ASSILDATNEKLF

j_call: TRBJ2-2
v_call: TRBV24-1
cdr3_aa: ATSDPHMNTGELF

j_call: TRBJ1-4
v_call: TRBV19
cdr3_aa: ASSNRGSNEKLF

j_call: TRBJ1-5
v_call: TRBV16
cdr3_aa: ASSQRTGTEHQPQH